What follows describes a single TCR beta chain. Several immunoSEQ plates held equal portions of the genomic DNA taken from each subset. Produced via immunoSEQ multiplex PCR; TCRdb's table is partial and in-frame only. The sample comprises hundreds of thousands of clones, around 95% of which are singletons, and approximately 0.11% rests with the top ten. This specimen belongs to a study of shared clonotypes between healthy human individuals. Positive CCR7 selection of CD45RO-negative cells yielded the naive CD8 cells, and terminally differentiated effector memory CD45RA+ cells were excluded. The CDR3 totals 16 residues. Germline assignment: CDR1 MGHDK and CDR2 SYGVNS. The V gene lost 3 bases and the J gene lost 2 bases, with 17 bases spanning the gap.

The sample taken for sequencing was naive CD8+ T cells sorted from blood. The chain joins TRBV25-1 to TRBJ2-7; the D gene is possibly TRBD1 (6 bases). The clonotype originates from a woman in her thirties in good health. CDR3 amino acids: CASSDLNRANPYEQYF. CDR3 nucleotides: TGTGCCAGCAGTGATTTGAACAGGGCGAATCCCTACGAGCAGTACTTC.